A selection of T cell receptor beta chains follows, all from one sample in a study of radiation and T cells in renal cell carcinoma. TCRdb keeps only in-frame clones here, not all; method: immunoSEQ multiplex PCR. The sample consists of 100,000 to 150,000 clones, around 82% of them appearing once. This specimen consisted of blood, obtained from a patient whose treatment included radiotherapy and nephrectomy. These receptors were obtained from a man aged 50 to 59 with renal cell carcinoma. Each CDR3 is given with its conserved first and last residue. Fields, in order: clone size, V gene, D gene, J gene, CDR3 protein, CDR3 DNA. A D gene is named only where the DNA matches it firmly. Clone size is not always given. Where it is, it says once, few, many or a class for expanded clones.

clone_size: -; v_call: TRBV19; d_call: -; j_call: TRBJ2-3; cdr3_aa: CASRLAVTDTQYF; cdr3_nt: TGTGCCAGTAGATTAGCGGTCACAGATACGCAGTATTTT
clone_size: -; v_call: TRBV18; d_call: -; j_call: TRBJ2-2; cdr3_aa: CASSPRKVGELFF; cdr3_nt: TGTGCCAGCTCACCAAGGAAAGTCGGGGAGCTGTTTTTT
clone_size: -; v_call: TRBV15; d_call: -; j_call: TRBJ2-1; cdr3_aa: CATSPRDINEQFF; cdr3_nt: TGTGCCACCAGCCCCCGGGACATCAATGAGCAGTTCTTC
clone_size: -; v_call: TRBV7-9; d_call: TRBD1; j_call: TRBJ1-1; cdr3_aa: CASRLVTGDTEAFF; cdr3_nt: TGTGCCAGCAGACTTGTTACAGGGGACACTGAAGCTTTCTTT
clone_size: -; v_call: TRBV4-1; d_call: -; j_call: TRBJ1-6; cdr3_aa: CASSQDPQGYNSPLHF; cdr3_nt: TGCGCCAGCAGCCAAGATCCGCAGGGATATAATTCACCCCTCCACTTT
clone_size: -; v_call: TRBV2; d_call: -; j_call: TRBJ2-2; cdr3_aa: CASSGAVPGELFF; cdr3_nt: TGTGCCAGCAGTGGTGCCGTGCCCGGGGAGCTGTTTTTT
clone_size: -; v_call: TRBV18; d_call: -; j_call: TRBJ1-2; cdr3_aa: CASSRVVGDGYTF; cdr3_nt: TGTGCCAGCTCACGGGTCGTGGGTGACGGCTACACCTTC
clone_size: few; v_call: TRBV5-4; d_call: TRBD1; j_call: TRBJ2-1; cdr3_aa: CASRGQGANEQFF; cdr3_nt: TGTGCCAGCCGAGGGCAGGGGGCCAATGAGCAGTTCTTC
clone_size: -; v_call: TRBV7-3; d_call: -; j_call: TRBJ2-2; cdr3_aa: CASSSGGLTGELFF; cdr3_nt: TGTGCCAGCAGCTCGGGGGGCCTCACCGGGGAGCTGTTTTTT
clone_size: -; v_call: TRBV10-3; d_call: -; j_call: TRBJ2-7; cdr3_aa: CAISESPSDSSYEQYF; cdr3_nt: TGTGCCATCAGTGAGTCGCCTAGCGACAGCTCCTACGAGCAGTACTTC
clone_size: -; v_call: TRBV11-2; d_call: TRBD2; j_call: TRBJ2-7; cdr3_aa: CASSGRLGLAGGTYEQYF; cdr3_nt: TGTGCCAGCAGCGGCCGCCTGGGGCTAGCGGGGGGAACCTACGAGCAGTACTTC
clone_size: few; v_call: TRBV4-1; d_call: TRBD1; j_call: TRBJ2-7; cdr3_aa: CASSQGDRGTYEQYF; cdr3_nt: TGCGCCAGCAGCCAAGGGGACAGGGGAACCTACGAGCAGTACTTC
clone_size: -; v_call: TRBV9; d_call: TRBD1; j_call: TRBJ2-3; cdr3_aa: CASSVEGAWTDTQYF; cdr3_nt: TGTGCCAGCAGCGTAGAGGGGGCGTGGACAGATACGCAGTATTTT
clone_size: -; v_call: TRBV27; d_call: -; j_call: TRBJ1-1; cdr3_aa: CASSLRGYTEAFF; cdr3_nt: TGTGCCAGCAGTTTACGGGGGTACACTGAAGCTTTCTTT
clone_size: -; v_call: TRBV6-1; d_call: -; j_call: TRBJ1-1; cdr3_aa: CAGSEAGLQAFF; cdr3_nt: TGTGCCGGCAGTGAAGCGGGCCTCCAAGCTTTCTTT
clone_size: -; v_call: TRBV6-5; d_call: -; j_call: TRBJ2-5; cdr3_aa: CASRSITGETQYF; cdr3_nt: TGTGCCAGCAGGTCGATTACCGGGGAGACCCAGTACTTC
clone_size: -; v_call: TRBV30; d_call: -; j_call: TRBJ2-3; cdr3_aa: CAWSVGTVGGTDTQYF; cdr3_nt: TGTGCCTGGAGTGTCGGGACCGTAGGTGGCACAGATACGCAGTATTTT
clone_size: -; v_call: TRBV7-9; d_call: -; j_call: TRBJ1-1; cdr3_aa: CASSLGGGIGNTEAFF; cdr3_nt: TGTGCCAGCAGCTTAGGAGGGGGGATTGGGAACACTGAAGCTTTCTTT
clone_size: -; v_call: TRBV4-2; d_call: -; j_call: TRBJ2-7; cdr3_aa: CASSPTGRSSYEQYF; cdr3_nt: TGTGCCAGCAGTCCGACAGGCAGGAGCTCCTACGAGCAGTACTTC
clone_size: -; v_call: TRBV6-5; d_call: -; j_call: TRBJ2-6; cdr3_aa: CASSLQPYSGANVLTF; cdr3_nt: TGTGCCAGCAGTTTACAGCCCTACTCTGGGGCCAACGTCCTGACTTTC
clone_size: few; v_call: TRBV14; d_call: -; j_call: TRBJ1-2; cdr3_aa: CASSQGGYGYTF; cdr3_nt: TGTGCCAGCAGCCAAGGCGGCTATGGCTACACCTTC
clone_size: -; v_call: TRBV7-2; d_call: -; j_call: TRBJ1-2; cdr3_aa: CASSLGWGLDYGYTF; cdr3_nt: TGTGCCAGCAGCTTAGGATGGGGTCTTGACTATGGCTACACCTTC
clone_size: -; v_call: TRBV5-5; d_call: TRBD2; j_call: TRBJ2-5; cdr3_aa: CASSRNSGSAGDGETQYF; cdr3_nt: TGTGCCAGCAGCCGGAACAGCGGGTCAGCGGGGGATGGAGAGACCCAGTACTTC
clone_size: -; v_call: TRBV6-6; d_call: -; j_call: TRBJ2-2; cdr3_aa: CASSYSAGSGELFF; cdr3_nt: TGTGCCAGCAGTTACTCGGCAGGTAGCGGGGAGCTGTTTTTT
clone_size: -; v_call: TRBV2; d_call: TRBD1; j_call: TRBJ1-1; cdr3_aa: CASRGTGEFTEAFF; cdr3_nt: TGTGCCAGCAGGGGGACAGGGGAGTTCACTGAAGCTTTCTTT
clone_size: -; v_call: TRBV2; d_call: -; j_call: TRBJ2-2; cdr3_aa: CASSPTGSSIGELFF; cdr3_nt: TGTGCCAGCAGTCCTACAGGGTCATCCATCGGGGAGCTGTTTTTT
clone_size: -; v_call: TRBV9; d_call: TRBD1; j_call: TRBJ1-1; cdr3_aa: CASSGSDRGLRYTEAFF; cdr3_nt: TGTGCCAGCAGCGGGTCGGACAGGGGTTTAAGGTACACTGAAGCTTTCTTT
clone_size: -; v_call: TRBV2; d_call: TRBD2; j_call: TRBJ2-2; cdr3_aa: CASSRTSGRIGTGELFF; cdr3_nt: TGTGCCAGCAGTCGGACTAGCGGGAGGATCGGCACCGGGGAGCTGTTTTTT